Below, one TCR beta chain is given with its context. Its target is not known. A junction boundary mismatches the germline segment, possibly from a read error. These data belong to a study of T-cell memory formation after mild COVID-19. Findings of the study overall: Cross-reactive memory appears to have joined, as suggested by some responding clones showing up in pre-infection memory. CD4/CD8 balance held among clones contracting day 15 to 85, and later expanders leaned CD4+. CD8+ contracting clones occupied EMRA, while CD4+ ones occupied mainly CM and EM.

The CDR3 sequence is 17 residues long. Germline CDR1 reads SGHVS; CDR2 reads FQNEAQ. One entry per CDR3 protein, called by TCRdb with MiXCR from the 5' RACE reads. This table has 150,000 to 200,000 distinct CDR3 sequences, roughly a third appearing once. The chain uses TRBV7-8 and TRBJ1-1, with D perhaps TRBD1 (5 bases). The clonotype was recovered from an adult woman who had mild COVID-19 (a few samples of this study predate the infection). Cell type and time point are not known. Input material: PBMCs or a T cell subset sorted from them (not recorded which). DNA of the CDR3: TGTGCCAGCAGCCTAGCCCCTCGTCGGGACCCGTACACTGAAGCTTTCTTT. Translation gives CASSLAPRRDPYTEAFF.